The clone carrying this T cell receptor beta chain was counted a single time. As yet, its antigen is unknown. A much larger clone lies one base from this, so it may be a read error. The source of the sample is a study of tumor-infiltrating lymphocytes in primary liver carcinoma. For the study at large: Surgical resection treated primary liver carcinoma in the patients. Stage T1-T3 N0M0 and a size of roughly 4.2 to 10 cm characterized the tumors.

Study-level points and caveats: Top-250-clone fractions were significantly higher in tumors than in blood (p = 0.039).

The study extracted blood RNA from unsorted whole blood and also extracted germline DNA. Looked up from germline, CDR1 is LGHNA and CDR2 is YNFKEQ. Deletions cut 4 bases from V and 5 bases from J, with 19 bases between. CDR3 length equals 16 residues. Total RNA amounting to 450 to 500 ng was the source from which TCR beta cDNA was made with a constant-region primer. The TCR beta library was amplified through three nested multiplex PCR rounds in a modified ARM-PCR procedure. Both of the initial two PCR rounds ran for approximately 11 cycles and employed TRBV1-TRBV30 forward primers alongside a C-beta reverse primer. TCRdb called the multiplex PCR reads again in MiXCR, with one record for every CDR3 protein. This table holds fewer than 350,000 distinct CDR3 sequences, more than 55% found once.

The sequence was collected from a man aged 35 to 55 with primary liver carcinoma and hepatitis B virus infection. The source material was peripheral blood. The chain links TRBV4-2 to TRBJ2-3; D is perhaps TRBD2 (5 bases). Here the CDR3 DNA reads TGTGCCAGCAGCCGAAGCAGAGCGGAAAAGGGAGATACGCAGTATTTT. Protein sequence: CASSRSRAEKGDTQYF.